What follows are 31 T cell receptor beta chains derived from one specimen sequenced in a study of blood T cell repertoires in COVID-19. Libraries were prepared by immunoSEQ multiplex PCR; TCRdb keeps only in-frame clonotypes and omits some of them. Here the sample spans 250,000 to 400,000 clones, about 87% being singletons. The material sequenced was peripheral blood. The source of these receptors is a woman aged 25 to 39 with COVID-19, enrolled during active disease.

The chain links TRBV3-1 (or the pseudogene TRBV3-2) to TRBJ2-1; possible D gene TRBD2, 5 bases. Germline lookup yields CDR1 LGHDT and CDR2 YNNKEL (reference sequence). There are 15 residues in the CDR3. Trimming took 0 bases from V and 8 from J, leaving 14 bases between them. CDR3 coding DNA: TGTGCCAGCAGCCAAGAGATGGGATTAGCGTATGAGCAGTTCTTC. It yields the protein CASSQEMGLAYEQFF.

This clone is a singleton in its sample. The rearrangement links TRBV6-2 or TRBV6-3 to TRBJ1-6, with 9 nucleotides matching TRBD1. Losses at the gene ends were 2 bases for V and 7 bases for J; bases not matched to a gene: 6. The CDR3 extends over 16 amino acids. From germline, CDR1 is MNHEY and CDR2 SVGEGT. The CDR3 nucleotides are TGTGCCAGCAGTTACGCGGGACAGGGAAACAATTCACCCCTCCACTTT. It codes for CASSYAGQGNNSPLHF.

The table lists this clone with a count of one. This rearrangement joins TRBV19 to TRBJ1-1, with D tentatively TRBD1 (6 bases). Trimming cost V 7 bases and J 5 bases, with 14 bases left between them. This CDR3 region has 13 residues. The germline CDR1 and CDR2 sequences are LNHDA and SQIVND (reference sequence). The CDR3 spells CASIPLGGTEAFF. CDR3 nucleotides: TGTGCCAGTATCCCCCTAGGGGGTACTGAAGCTTTCTTT.

The rearrangement links TRBV5-4 to TRBJ1-2; unclear D gene. V gave up 6 bases and J gave up 7 bases, with 16 bases separating them. Germline V gene data show CDR1 as SGHNT and CDR2 as YYREEE (reference sequence). CDR3 length: 13 residues. The CDR3: CASTPEGTTGYTF. Here the CDR3 DNA reads TGTGCCAGCACCCCCGAGGGTACTACTGGCTACACCTTC.

The CDR3, as DNA: TGTGCCATCAGTGAGCCCCGTCGTGGCCATGGCTACACCTTC. Translation: CAISEPRRGHGYTF. The chain links TRBV10-3 to TRBJ1-2; no definite D call. Germline CDR1 and CDR2: ENHRY and SYGVKD. V dropped 2 bases and J dropped 6 bases, with 13 bases sitting between them. CDR3 length: 14 residues.

The V gene is TRBV7-2, the J gene TRBJ1-1; no firm D call. V was trimmed by 3 bases and J by 0 bases, leaving 5 bases between them. The CDR3 is 13 amino acids. Germline V lookup: CDR1 SGHTA, CDR2 FQGNSA. CDR3: CASSFVMNTEAFF. The CDR3 DNA is TGTGCCAGCAGCTTCGTTATGAACACTGAAGCTTTCTTT.

The V call is TRBV4-1, the J call TRBJ2-5; no clear D. CDR3 length equals 16 residues. The germline CDR1 and CDR2 sequences are MGHRA and YSYEKL. Trimming took off 1 base at V and 1 base at J, with 13 bases between the two ends. The CDR3 DNA follows: TGCGCCAGCAGCCAAGGCCCTCAGAGACTCCAAGAGACCCAGTACTTC. Translated, it gives CASSQGPQRLQETQYF.

This chain joins TRBV4-1 and TRBJ1-5; perhaps TRBD1 as D (6 bases). Germline V CDR1 and CDR2: MGHRA, YSYEKL. V was trimmed by 3 bases and J by 4 bases, leaving 16 bases between them. This CDR3 spans 16 amino acids. CDR3 protein: CASSHDPGQLNQPQHF. CDR3 nucleotides: TGCGCCAGCAGCCATGACCCCGGACAGCTAAATCAGCCCCAGCATTTT.

The chain couples TRBV7-2 to TRBJ2-7; D gene ambiguous. This CDR3 is 15 amino acids long. Trimming pared 1 base from V and 0 bases from J, leaving 10 bases between. Germline CDR1 and CDR2: SGHTA and FQGNSA. The CDR3 spells CASSLDRGASYEQYF. The CDR3 DNA reads TGTGCCAGCAGCTTAGACCGCGGCGCCTCCTACGAGCAGTACTTC.

This rearrangement joins TRBV18 to TRBJ2-3; maybe TRBD2 (5 bases). V lost 4 bases and J lost 2, with 16 bases in between. Germline-derived CDR1 and CDR2 are KGHSH and LQKENI. CDR3 length equals 16 residues. The CDR3 region is CASSRVMGSHTDTQYF. The DNA of the CDR3 is TGTGCCAGCTCACGTGTGATGGGGAGCCACACAGATACGCAGTATTTT.

V gene TRBV7-9 combines with J gene TRBJ2-3, with TRBD2 matching 12 bases. V trimming: 4 bases; J trimming: 2 bases; junction bases outside the gene matches: 7. This CDR3 spans 17 amino acids. Germline CDR1 reads SEHNR; CDR2 reads FQNEAQ (reference sequence). CDR3 nucleotides: TGTGCCAGCAGCTCTCCGACTAGCGGGGGCCCCACAGATACGCAGTATTTT. It translates to CASSSPTSGGPTDTQYF.

The rearrangement uses TRBV18 and TRBJ2-7; no clear D. The CDR3 extends over 14 amino acids. Between the trimmed V and J ends, which lost 2 bases and 3 bases, there was a span of 11 bases. The germline gives CDR1 KGHSH, CDR2 LQKENI. This chain's CDR3 is CASSPEGRGYEQYF. The CDR3 DNA is TGTGCCAGCTCACCAGAAGGCAGAGGCTACGAGCAGTACTTC.

The V call is TRBV10-3, the J call TRBJ1-1; the D gene is possibly TRBD1 (6 bases). Looked up from germline, CDR1 is ENHRY and CDR2 is SYGVKD. The CDR3 runs to 14 residues. Trimming took 4 bases from V and 0 from J, leaving 9 bases between them. The CDR3 protein is CAISVGQMNTEAFF. The CDR3 DNA reads TGTGCCATCAGTGTCGGACAGATGAACACTGAAGCTTTCTTT.

The chain links TRBV2 to TRBJ1-2; D is unclear. V was shortened by 7 bases and J by 6 bases, with 18 bases between the two germline ends. This CDR3 has 14 amino acids. CDR1 and CDR2 from the germline V gene are SNHLY and FYNNEI. The CDR3 DNA follows: TGTGCCAGCAACCGAGTTAGTACGGGGAATGGCTACACCTTC. Residues: CASNRVSTGNGYTF.

Only one count was recorded for this clone. The chain links TRBV19 to TRBJ1-5; D is undetermined. Germline lookup yields CDR1 LNHDA and CDR2 SQIVND (reference sequence). Trimming shortened V by 0 bases and J by 7 bases, and 4 bases separated the two germline ends. This CDR3 region has 12 residues. For the CDR3, the DNA is TGTGCCAGTAGTATAGACCTCCAGCCCCAGCATTTT. Protein product: CASSIDLQPQHF.

The CDR3 DNA reads TGTGCCAGCAGCTTTTCCGGGGTTGGTAATTCACCCCTCCACTTT. Its translation is CASSFSGVGNSPLHF. The chain couples TRBV13 to TRBJ1-6; D is uncertain. CDR1 is PRHDT and CDR2 is FYEKMQ in the germline V gene (reference sequence). The CDR3 sequence is 15 residues long. Trimming cost V 3 bases and J 6 bases, with 12 bases left between them.

This chain uses TRBV25-1 with TRBJ1-4; D is unclear. V was shortened by 11 bases and J by 7 bases, with 8 bases between the two germline ends. Germline CDR1 reads MGHDK; CDR2 reads SYGVNS. The CDR3 has 10 residues. Written as DNA, the CDR3 is TGTGCCTCGGGAGGTGAAAAACTGTTTTTT. Its translation: CASGGEKLFF. Variable domain in full (rest from reference TRBV25-1 and TRBJ1-4): EADIYQTPRYLVIGTGKKITLECSQTMGHDKMYWYQQDPGMELHLIHYSYGVNSTEKGDLSSESTVSRIRTEHFPLTLESARPSHTSQYLCASGGEKLFFGSGTQLSVL.

The gene calls are TRBV28 and TRBJ1-2; D ambiguous. CDR1 and CDR2 (germline): MDHEN, SYDVKM. V dropped 3 bases and J dropped 1 base, with 9 bases sitting between them. The CDR3 length is 14 residues. The CDR3 region has the DNA TGTGCCAGCAGTTTTCTCAGACTTAACTATGGCTACACCTTC. This encodes CASSFLRLNYGYTF.

The rearrangement joins TRBV29-1 to TRBJ2-5; 11 nucleotides line up with TRBD1. The CDR3 runs to 14 residues. CDR1 and CDR2 from the germline V gene are SQVTM and ANQGSEA. The ends lost 7 bases at V and 5 bases at J; junction bases unmatched: 9. The CDR3, as DNA: TGCAGCGCTAAGGACAGGGGGCGAAGTGAGACCCAGTACTTC. It is translated as CSAKDRGRSETQYF.

The chain has TRBV6-5 and TRBJ2-7; TRBD1 agrees at 9 bases. Germline V gives CDR1 MNHEY, CDR2 SVGAGI. Losses at the gene ends were 1 base for V and 3 bases for J; bases not matched to a gene: 4. The CDR3 consists of 15 residues. DNA for the CDR3: TGTGCCAGCAGTTACTTGACAGGGGGACACTACGAGCAGTACTTC. Its protein product is CASSYLTGGHYEQYF.

The chain employs TRBV27 and TRBJ2-3, with TRBD1 matching over 9 bases. Germline V gene lookup returns CDR1 MNHEY and CDR2 SMNVEV (reference sequence). Trimming removed 4 bases from V and 4 bases from J; junction bases left unmatched: 6. The CDR3 length is 15 residues. CDR3 in amino acids: CASSWTGQGPDTQYF. CDR3 nucleotides: TGTGCCAGCAGTTGGACTGGACAGGGGCCAGATACGCAGTATTTT.

This clone was counted a single time. V usage is TRBV11-2 and J usage is TRBJ2-5; 10 nucleotides match TRBD1. Looked up from germline, CDR1 is SGHAT and CDR2 is FQNNGV. V gave up 1 base and J gave up 5 bases; unmatched junction bases: 16. The CDR3 is 19 amino acids. In DNA, the CDR3 is TGTGCCAGCAGCTTAGGGGTCCCGGGACAGGGGCGGAAAAGGGAGACCCAGTACTTC. This gives the protein CASSLGVPGQGRKRETQYF.

The chain links TRBV7-9 to TRBJ1-1; 11 bases are a match to TRBD1. The CDR3 is 15 amino acids. J lost 10 bases, V lost 5 bases, and 12 bases had no gene match. Germline V gives CDR1 SEHNR, CDR2 FQNEAQ (reference sequence). The CDR3 protein is CASSPLRDRGGRAFF. For the CDR3, the DNA is TGTGCCAGCAGCCCCCTCCGGGACAGGGGGGGAAGAGCTTTCTTT.

The chain combines TRBV11-2 with TRBJ2-5; 8 bases are shared with TRBD2. The V gene's germline CDR1 is SGHAT and CDR2 FQNNGV. The CDR3 loop spans 16 amino acids. V was clipped by 5 bases and J by 4 bases; unmatched bases: 12. This chain's CDR3 is CASSRTLAGGGETQYF. DNA for the CDR3: TGTGCCAGCAGCCGAACCCTCGCGGGGGGAGGAGAGACCCAGTACTTC.

CDR3 protein: CASSSETEENEKLFF. Here the CDR3 DNA reads TGTGCCAGCAGCTCGGAGACGGAAGAAAATGAAAAACTGTTTTTT. This chain links TRBV28 with TRBJ1-4, with no clear D. V lost 6 bases and J 5 bases, leaving 16 bases between the germline ends. The CDR3 loop spans 15 amino acids. CDR1 MDHEN and CDR2 SYDVKM come from the germline V gene.

The chain uses TRBV10-1 and TRBJ2-2, with D perhaps matching TRBD2 (5 bases). The germline V gene encodes CDR1 WNHNN and CDR2 SYGVQD (reference sequence). The V end was cut by 10 bases, the J end by 4 bases, with 13 bases between. CDR3 length: 13 amino acids. Here the CDR3 reads CATTNSGTGELFF. The CDR3 coding sequence is TGCGCCACCACGAACAGCGGCACCGGGGAGCTGTTTTTT.

The gene calls are TRBV6-5 and TRBJ1-5; 8 bases are a match to TRBD1. Germline V CDR1 and CDR2: MNHEY, SVGAGI. Germline trimming cut 6 bases from V and 7 bases from J; bases unmatched to any gene: 5. The CDR3 totals 13 residues. CDR3 region: CASRDRVGQPQHF. The DNA of the CDR3 is TGTGCCAGCAGGGACAGGGTGGGCCAGCCCCAGCATTTT.

A single count supports this clone. The chain couples TRBV19 to TRBJ1-5, with D possibly being TRBD1 (6 bases). The germline V gene encodes CDR1 LNHDA and CDR2 SQIVND (reference sequence). The CDR3 sequence is 12 residues long. V was clipped by 8 bases and J by 6 bases, with 11 bases between them. For the CDR3, the DNA is TGTGCCAGTGGACAGTTTTCTCAGCCCCAGCATTTT. This codes for CASGQFSQPQHF.

The rearrangement uses TRBV11-2 and TRBJ1-2; possible D gene TRBD1, 5 bases. Germline V gene lookup returns CDR1 SGHAT and CDR2 FQNNGV. This CDR3 comprises 15 residues. The germline V and J ends were trimmed by 5 bases and 3 bases, with 16 bases remaining between them. The CDR3 DNA sequence: TGTGCCAGCAGCCGGGGGAGGAGTCGAGACTATGGCTACACCTTC. Translation gives CASSRGRSRDYGYTF.

The chain couples TRBV29-1 to TRBJ2-2; no clear D. CDR3 size: 12 residues. Germline CDR1 SQVTM, CDR2 ANQGSEA. The V end lost 6 bases, the J end lost 6 bases, and 11 bases lay between the germline ends. CDR3 DNA: TGCAGCGTCCACACCCAGGCCGGGGAGCTGTTTTTT. Residues: CSVHTQAGELFF.

The J gene is TRBJ1-6, the V gene TRBV4-1; 7 bases fit TRBD1. This CDR3 region has 17 residues. V trimming: 1 base; J trimming: 6 bases; junction bases outside the gene matches: 9. The V gene's germline CDR1 is MGHRA and CDR2 YSYEKL. Written as DNA, the CDR3 is TGCGCCAGCAGCCAAGGGCAATGGGCAGGGGGTAATTCACCCCTCCACTTT. The encoded protein is CASSQGQWAGGNSPLHF.